Shown below are 2 T cell receptor beta chains from a single sample sequenced in a study of blood T cell repertoires in COVID-19 (dated by TCRdb to 2020 to 2022). Library generation was performed with the immunoSEQ multiplex PCR assay. As stored in TCRdb, this immuneACCESS dataset retains in-frame rearrangements with V and J assigned. A fraction of the clones does not appear; measured against another copy, unresolved V genes explain less than half of the discrepancy, and the remainder lacks a known reason. This sample gives 320,000 or so clones in total; over 75% of them show up just once. More than 1% of the sample is held by the ten biggest clonotypes. Sequencing was done on a sample of PBMCs or T cells enriched from blood (not recorded which). The receptors come from a woman in her 30s who had recovered from COVID-19.

The chain combines TRBV24-1 with TRBJ2-1; TRBD1 aligns across 8 bases. CDR1 is KGHDR, CDR2 SFDVKD, per germline. With V trimmed by 2 bases and J by 4 bases, 3 bases remained unmatched. The CDR3 consists of 15 residues. CDR3 coding DNA: TGTGCCACCAGTGATTACAGGGGGGTTTACAATGAGCAGTTCTTC. The encoded protein is CATSDYRGVYNEQFF.

This clone appeared a few times. The chain has TRBV9 and TRBJ1-2; no reliable D call. The CDR3 is 14 residues long. Trimming stripped 3 bases from V and 2 bases from J, with 11 bases between. CDR1 is SGDLS, CDR2 YYNGEE, per germline. The DNA for the CDR3 is TGTGCCAGCAGCGCGGGTTTGGCCAACTATGGCTACACCTTC. This codes for CASSAGLANYGYTF.